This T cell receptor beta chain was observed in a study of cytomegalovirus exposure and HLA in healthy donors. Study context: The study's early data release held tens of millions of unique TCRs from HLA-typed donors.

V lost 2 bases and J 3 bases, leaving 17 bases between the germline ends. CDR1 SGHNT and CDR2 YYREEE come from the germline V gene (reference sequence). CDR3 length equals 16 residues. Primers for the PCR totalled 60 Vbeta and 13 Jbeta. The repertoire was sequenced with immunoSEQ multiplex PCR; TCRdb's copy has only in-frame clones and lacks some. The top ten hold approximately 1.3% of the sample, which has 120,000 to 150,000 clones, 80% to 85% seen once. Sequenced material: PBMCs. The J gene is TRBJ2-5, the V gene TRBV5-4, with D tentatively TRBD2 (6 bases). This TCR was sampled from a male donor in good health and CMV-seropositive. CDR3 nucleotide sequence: TGTGCCAGCAGCTTTGAAATCCCGGGACTGGAAGAGACCCAGTACTTC. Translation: CASSFEIPGLEETQYF.